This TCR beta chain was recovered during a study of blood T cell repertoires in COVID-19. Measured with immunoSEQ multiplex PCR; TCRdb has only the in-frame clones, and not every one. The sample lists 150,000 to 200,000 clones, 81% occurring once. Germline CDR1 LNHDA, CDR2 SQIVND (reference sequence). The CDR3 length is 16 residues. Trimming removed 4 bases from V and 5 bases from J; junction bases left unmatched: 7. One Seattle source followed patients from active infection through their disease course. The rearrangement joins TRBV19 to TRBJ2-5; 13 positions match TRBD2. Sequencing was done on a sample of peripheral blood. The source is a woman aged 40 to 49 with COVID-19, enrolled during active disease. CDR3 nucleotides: TGTGCCAGTAGTACACGGACTAGCGGGAGAGGGGAGACCCAGTACTTC. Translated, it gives CASSTRTSGRGETQYF. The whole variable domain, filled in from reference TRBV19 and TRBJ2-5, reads DGGITQSPKYLFRKEGQNVTLSCEQNLNHDAMYWYRQDPGQGLRLIYYSQIVNDFQKGDIAEGYSVSREKKESFPLTVTSAQKNPTAFYLCASSTRTSGRGETQYFGPGTRLLVL.